This TCR beta chain came from a study of CD8 T cells in Susac syndrome. Turning to the study itself: Patients with Susac syndrome were, at the time of blood collection, therapy-naive, maintained on corticosteroids, or maintained on intravenous immunoglobulin alone. Study conclusions and caveats: The study found that Susac CD8+ clonal expansion peaked in TEMRA cells and active patients. Around 16 Susac-specific public clones were found in total CD8+ repertoires and roughly 5 in CD8+ TEMRA repertoires.

Remarks on this clonotype: What it recognizes is unknown.

After extraction with the RNeasy kit, roughly 0.45 to 1 ug of the RNA was reverse transcribed using random hexamers. Each CDR3 protein is one row after TCRdb ran MiXCR on the immunoSEQ multiplex PCR reads. The table lists about 120,000 distinct CDR3 sequences, 85% to 95% of them singletons. Germline values: CDR1 SEHNR, CDR2 FQNEAQ (reference sequence). J gave up 6 bases and V 0 bases, and 1 base lay outside the gene matches. The CDR3 contains 15 residues. FACS was used to enrich TEMRA cells, whereas the CD8+ and CD4+ T cells were obtained by negative isolation. The TCR originated in a human donor with Susac syndrome. This chain uses TRBV7-9 with TRBJ1-5; the match to TRBD1 covers 11 bases. Sequencing was performed on CD8+ T cells from PBMCs. The CDR3 DNA is TGTGCCAGCAGCTTAGCGGACAGGGGGCCTCAGCCCCAGCATTTT. Translating it yields CASSLADRGPQPQHF. Based on the CDR3 plus reference TRBV7-9 and TRBJ1-5, the full variable domain is DTGVSQNPRHKITKRGQNVTFRCDPISEHNRLYWYRQTLGQGPEFLTYFQNEAQLEKSRLLSDRFSAERPKGSFSTLEIQRTEQGDSAMYLCASSLADRGPQPQHFGDGTRLSIL.